The present T cell receptor beta chain was sequenced within a study of cytomegalovirus exposure and HLA in healthy donors. Study-level points and caveats: HLA restriction was apparent for most CMV-associated TCR beta chains in a later analysis.

Use of 60 Vbeta and 13 Jbeta primers characterized the PCR. Clones were read by immunoSEQ multiplex PCR, and TCRdb kept only the in-frame ones, dropping some. The repertoire holds more than 100,000 clones, with around nine tenths as singletons. Of note for this clone: Its target is not known.

This clonotype originated in a woman in her 30s in good health and CMV-seronegative. Sequenced sample: PBMCs.

CDR3 in amino acids: CASSEGIGGQPQHF. CDR3 DNA: TGTGCCAGCAGTGAAGGGATAGGGGGTCAGCCCCAGCATTTT. This rearrangement joins TRBV2 to TRBJ1-5; TRBD1 might be the D (6 bases). The CDR3 runs to 14 residues. The ends were cut back, 1 base at V and 6 bases at J, with 10 bases in the middle. Germline CDR1 is SNHLY and CDR2 is FYNNEI.